Each of the 4 T cell receptor beta chains below was sequenced from the same sample in a study of tumor-infiltrating lymphocytes in primary liver carcinoma. Synthesis of TCR beta cDNA was carried out from around 500 ng total RNA with a constant-region primer. A slightly modified ARM-PCR protocol with three nested multiplex PCR rounds produced these TCR beta libraries. Rounds one and two of PCR, each of about 10 cycles, were primed with TRBV1-TRBV30 forward primers and a C-beta reverse primer. TCRdb reprocessed the multiplex PCR reads via MiXCR and lists one record per CDR3 protein. This sample carries about 32,000 distinct CDR3 sequences, roughly 74% of them seen once, and the ten largest clones take about 16%. The study co-extracted DNA and RNA from about 20-30 mg of unsorted bulk tissue. Source material: liver tumor tissue from sampling region 4. Subset denoted: tumor region T4, right-lateral pole. These TCRs come from a middle-aged man with primary liver carcinoma and hepatitis B virus infection.

With regard to this clonotype: This CDR3 is missing its conserved last phenylalanine or tryptophan, likely due to a read error. This sequence joins TRBV12-3 or TRBV12-4 and TRBJ1-1, with D unclear. The CDR3 totals 13 residues. CDR3 bases: TGTGTCAGCAGTCTATTGGGAGACACTGAAGCTTTCTGT. Translation gives CVSSLLGDTEAFC.

V gene TRBV11-1 combines with J gene TRBJ2-3; D possibly uses TRBD1 or TRBD2 (7 bases each). Germline V gene data show CDR1 as SGHAT and CDR2 as FQDESV (reference sequence). Trimming took off 5 bases at V and 3 bases at J, with 15 bases between the two ends. This CDR3 spans 15 amino acids. Here the CDR3 DNA reads TGTGCCAGCAGCCACAGACAGGGACTAACAGATACGCAGTATTTT. The encoded protein is CASSHRQGLTDTQYF.

J is TRBJ2-3 and V is TRBV11-2; TRBD2 matches 11 bases. The CDR3 is 15 amino acids. V was clipped by 1 base and J by 13 bases; unmatched bases: 10. Germline V lookup: CDR1 SGHAT, CDR2 FQNNGV. This chain's CDR3 is CASSLGRLAGYKEYF. For the CDR3, the DNA is TGTGCCAGCAGCTTAGGGCGACTAGCGGGATATAAGGAGTATTTT.

Note on this clonotype: Sequence at one end of the junction differs from germline and may be a read error. This sequence joins TRBV28 and TRBJ2-7; TRBD1 is a possible D gene (5 bases). The CDR3 is 15 residues long. Looked up from germline, CDR1 is MDHEN and CDR2 is SYDVKM. The CDR3 DNA sequence: TGTGGCAGCAGTCCCGCTACAGGTGGAATCAACGAGCAGTACTTC. Protein sequence: CGSSPATGGINEQYF.